This T cell receptor (beta chain) emerged from a study of blood T cells in healthy people across ages. Whole-study findings and limits: Estimates of diversity drawn from one million T cells were considered underestimates.

This clonotype turned up a few times. The target antigen is unknown. Together with a sample-barcoded 5' primer, a J-beta primer mix was included in a second PCR lasting about 7 to 11 cycles. TCRdb redid the calling of the 5' RACE reads with MiXCR, one entry per CDR3 protein. The sample holds 1.6 million or so distinct CDR3 sequences, roughly 32% seen once. Per germline, CDR1 SNHLY and CDR2 FYNNEI. The ends lost 0 bases at V and 2 bases at J; junction bases unmatched: 8. This CDR3 is built from 17 residues. Specimen: blood. The rearrangement links TRBV2 to TRBJ2-5, with 8 bases fitting TRBD2. The TCR originated in a woman in her 30s in good health. DNA of the CDR3: TGTGCCAGCAGTGAAGCGATAGGGGCGGGGGGACAAGAGACCCAGTACTTC. This encodes CASSEAIGAGGQETQYF.